This T cell receptor beta chain was recovered during a study of CD8+ T cells in alopecia areata. About the study: Affected scalp percentage gauged treated patients' severity.

The sequencing template was cDNA reverse transcribed from extracted RNA. Repertoires were generated with immunoSEQ multiplex PCR, while TCRdb's copy carries only in-frame clones and drops some. This sample carries more than 150,000 clones, about 60% of them seen once, and the ten largest clones take 10% to 15%. The CDR3 has 11 amino acids. V lost 2 bases and J 6 bases, leaving 8 bases between the germline ends. From germline, CDR1 is SQVTM and CDR2 ANQGSEA. As to treatment: oral pan-JAK inhibitor, 5-10 mg twice daily. The material was CD8+ T cells sorted from blood, obtained at week 24, from a patient treated with tofacitinib. The chain employs TRBV29-1 and TRBJ2-7; no clear D gene. The TCR sequence derives from a human donor with alopecia areata. As DNA, the CDR3 is TGCAGCGTTGAATCGGTGGGCGAGCAGTACTTC. Encoded protein: CSVESVGEQYF.